A single sample gave rise to the 8 T cell receptor beta chains below, sequenced in a study of Graves' ophthalmopathy and Graves' hyperthyroidism (dated by TCRdb to 2016 to 2019). Data came from an Illumina HiSeq 2000. TCR beta CDR3 regions were amplified from RNA transcripts for repertoire sequencing. A first-round RT-PCR used HTBI primers with the Qiagen OneStep RT-PCR kit, followed by a second-round multiplex PCR, size selection and purification. TCRdb reprocessing: public reads trimmed at Q25 with fastp, clones called with MiXCR, in-frame beta chains kept. CDR3 protein sequences are deduplicated, and each keeps its most common genes and DNA. This sample comprises some 360,000 distinct CDR3 sequences, roughly 17% of them detected only once. The ten biggest clones cover 2.4% of the sample. Sequencing input: peripheral blood. The receptors here all came from an adult woman with stable Graves' hyperthyroidism.

This clonotype was observed many times. The chain joins TRBV29-1 to TRBJ2-7; D is unclear. The CDR3 sequence is 15 residues long. V lost 0 bases and J lost 0, with 12 bases in between. Germline-derived CDR1 and CDR2 are SQVTM and ANQGSEA. This CDR3 reads CSVEDPGASSYEQYF. DNA of the CDR3: TGCAGCGTTGAAGATCCAGGAGCAAGCTCCTACGAGCAGTACTTC.

This clonotype was recorded at least ten times. The rearrangement links TRBV6-1 to TRBJ2-2, with D perhaps TRBD1 (6 bases). The germline V gene encodes CDR1 MNHNS and CDR2 SASEGT. The CDR3 spans 16 residues. V lost 5 bases, J lost 1 base, and 14 bases lay in between. The CDR3 bases are TGTGCCAGCAGTCGGAAACCGGGACAGAACACCGGGGAGCTGTTTTTT. This gives the protein CASSRKPGQNTGELFF.

In its sample, this clonotype was seen many times. The chain joins TRBV12-3 or TRBV12-4 to TRBJ2-6, with TRBD1 matching over 8 bases. After removal of 6 bases from V and 8 bases from J, the junction contained 9 bases not matched to a gene. The CDR3 loop spans 15 amino acids. The CDR3 spells CASSPRTGTSNVLTF. The CDR3 region has the DNA TGTGCCAGCAGCCCGAGGACAGGGACGTCCAACGTCCTGACTTTC.

This clonotype has at least ten counts. Here the CDR3 DNA reads TGTGCCACCAAAGCTCCGACTAGCGGGGCCTACGAGCAGTACTTC. It specifies CATKAPTSGAYEQYF. The chain joins TRBV2 to TRBJ2-7, with 11 bases lining up with TRBD2. The CDR3 sequence is 15 residues long. Germline V lookup: CDR1 SNHLY, CDR2 FYNNEI. V dropped 10 bases and J dropped 2; count of bases not matched to a gene: 10. Together with reference TRBV2 and TRBJ2-7, the CDR3 gives the full variable domain: EPEVTQTPSHQVTQMGQEVILRCVPISNHLYFYWYRQILGQKVEFLVSFYNNEISEKSEIFDDQFSVERPDGSNFTLKIRSTKLEDSAMYFCATKAPTSGAYEQYFGPGTRLTVT.

This clonotype has ten or more counts. This chain connects TRBV5-1 to TRBJ2-7; D possibly uses TRBD1 or TRBD2 (5 bases each). CDR3 size: 14 residues. With 4 bases removed from V and 2 bases from J, the gap between germline ends came to 13 bases. CDR1 and CDR2 from the germline V gene are SGHRS and YFSETQ. Here the CDR3 reads CASSGTRETYEQYF. The CDR3 nucleotides read TGCGCCAGCAGCGGGACCAGGGAGACCTACGAGCAGTACTTC.

This clonotype was found a few times. The chain links TRBV7-8 to TRBJ1-6; D uncertain. Germline CDR1 SGHVS, CDR2 FQNEAQ. CDR3 size: 13 residues. Trimming stripped 5 bases from V and 9 bases from J, with 11 bases between. The CDR3 here is CASSIGGFSPLHF. The CDR3 DNA reads TGTGCCAGCAGCATAGGTGGTTTTTCACCCCTCCACTTT.

This clonotype came up many times. V usage is TRBV15 and J usage is TRBJ2-4; possible D gene TRBD1, 5 bases. The V end lost 6 bases, the J end lost 0 bases, and 9 bases lay between the germline ends. The CDR3 has 14 residues. Germline V lookup: CDR1 LNHNV, CDR2 YYDKDF (reference sequence). CDR3 loop: CATRVGPAKNIQYF. The CDR3, as DNA: TGTGCCACCAGGGTGGGGCCAGCCAAAAACATTCAGTACTTC.

At least ten counts were recorded for this clonotype. The chain carries TRBV6-1 and TRBJ2-7; D is perhaps TRBD1 (6 bases). Germline V lookup: CDR1 MNHNS, CDR2 SASEGT. The CDR3 spans 14 residues. The V and J ends lost 6 bases and 2 bases respectively, with 14 bases between them. CDR3 in DNA: TGTGCCAGCAGGGAAAACAGGGCCCCCTACGAGCAGTACTTC. The encoded protein is CASRENRAPYEQYF.